A single sample gave rise to the 4 T cell receptor beta chains below, sequenced in a study of metastatic and nonmetastatic thyroid tumors. No treatment had been given to any patient before thyroid surgery. Through MiXCR, TCRdb re-clonotyped the PCR reads. The table lists 3,000 to 4,000 clones, 22% of them singletons, with 8.2% in the top ten. Sequencing used tumor tissue. The source is a female donor with papillary thyroid cancer or a benign thyroid nodule (not recorded which). Some clones in this sample may be carry-over from other donors' samples.

The rearrangement joins TRBV12-3 or TRBV12-4 to TRBJ1-1; D gene ambiguous. With 5 bases removed from V and 0 bases from J, the gap between germline ends came to 10 bases. This CDR3 region has 14 residues. The CDR3 sequence is CASSLGGMNTEAFF. As DNA, the CDR3 is TGTGCCAGCAGTCTCGGAGGCATGAACACTGAAGCTTTCTTT.

This clone is medium-sized. The CDR3, as DNA: TGTGCCAGCAGCCCCGCCCCCGCCGGGGGCAAAAACATTCAGTACTTC. It encodes CASSPAPAGGKNIQYF. V usage is TRBV11-3 and J usage is TRBJ2-4; tentative D call: TRBD2 (6 bases). This CDR3 contains 16 residues. Deletions cut 5 bases from V and 3 bases from J, with 17 bases between. Germline assignment: CDR1 SGHNT and CDR2 YENEEA.

In this sample, this clone turned up a few times. The genes are TRBV10-2 and TRBJ2-7; 8 bases are a match to TRBD2. V dropped 6 bases and J dropped 4; count of bases not matched to a gene: 5. From germline, CDR1 is WSHSY and CDR2 SAAADI. CDR3 size: 13 residues. The CDR3 coding sequence is TGCGCCAGCAGACCGGGACTAGTATACGAGCAGTACTTC. Translated, it gives CASRPGLVYEQYF.

The chain recombines TRBV5-1 with TRBJ2-2; possible D gene TRBD2, 5 bases. CDR3 size: 13 residues. Trimming took off 4 bases at V and 7 bases at J, with 11 bases between the two ends. Looked up from germline, CDR1 is SGHRS and CDR2 is YFSETQ. In DNA, the CDR3 is TGCGCCAGCAGCACCCGGGAAGGCGGGGAGCTGTTTTTT. Residues: CASSTREGGELFF.